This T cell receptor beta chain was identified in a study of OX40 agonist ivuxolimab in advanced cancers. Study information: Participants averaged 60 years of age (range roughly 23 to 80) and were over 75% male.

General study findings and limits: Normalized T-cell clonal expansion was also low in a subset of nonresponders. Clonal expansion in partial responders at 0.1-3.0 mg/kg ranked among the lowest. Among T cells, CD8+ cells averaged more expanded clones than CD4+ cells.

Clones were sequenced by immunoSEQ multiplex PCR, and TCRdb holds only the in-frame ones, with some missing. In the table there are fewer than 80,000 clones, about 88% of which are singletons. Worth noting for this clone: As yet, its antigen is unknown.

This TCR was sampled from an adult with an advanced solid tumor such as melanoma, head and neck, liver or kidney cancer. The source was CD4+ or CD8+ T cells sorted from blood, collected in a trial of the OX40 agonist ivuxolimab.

This CDR3 is CASSQQGLTITDTQYF. Written as DNA, the CDR3 is TGTGCCAGCAGCCAGCAGGGACTGACCATCACAGATACGCAGTATTTT. The chain is built from TRBV7-2 and TRBJ2-3; a possible D gene is TRBD2 (6 bases). CDR1 is SGHTA and CDR2 is FQGNSA in the germline V gene. V lost 5 bases to trimming and J lost 2 bases, with 17 bases between them. This CDR3 has 16 residues.